A single sample is the source of the 32 T cell receptor beta chains below, sequenced in a study of T cell repertoires in cytomegalovirus infection (dated by TCRdb to about 2019). The sequencer listed for this sample is Illumina HiSeq 1500. Clones were called with MiXCR by TCRdb after fastp trimmed the public reads at Q25, and only in-frame beta chains were retained. For every CDR3 protein sequence, its rows merge into one entry that carries the most common genes and DNA. For this sample the table gives 290,000 or so distinct CDR3 sequences, of which about 26% were detected only once. The ten largest clones add up to approximately 15% of the sample. Material: PBMCs. All receptors come from a human donor in good health (CMV status not recorded). Some clones in this sample may be carry-over from other donors' samples.

This clonotype was counted only a few times. V gene TRBV19 combines with J gene TRBJ2-1; D not resolved. Trimming took 4 bases from V and 7 from J, leaving 5 bases between them. From germline, CDR1 is LNHDA and CDR2 SQIVND (reference sequence). The CDR3 runs to 11 residues. CDR3 in DNA: TGTGCCAGTAGTAACTCGAATGAGCAGTTCTTC. Amino acids: CASSNSNEQFF.

The chain links TRBV12-3 or TRBV12-4 to TRBJ2-7, with D possibly being TRBD1 (6 bases). There are 13 residues in the CDR3. The V end was cut by 6 bases, the J end by 5 bases, with 14 bases between. This CDR3 reads CASRTTGKHEQYF. The CDR3 DNA follows: TGTGCCAGCAGGACAACAGGGAAACACGAGCAGTACTTC.

This clonotype was seen ten or more times. The chain links TRBV7-2 to TRBJ2-3, with 8 positions matching TRBD2. This CDR3 comprises 12 residues. Germline CDR1 SGHTA, CDR2 FQGNSA. V was clipped by 5 bases and J by 15 bases; unmatched bases: 10. The CDR3: CASSRQRELIYF. The CDR3 region has the DNA TGTGCCAGCAGCCGTCAGCGGGAGTTGATATATTTT.

CDR3 amino acids: CASSPGLAESDSYF. The CDR3 bases are TGTGCCAGCTCGCCGGGACTAGCGGAGTCGGACTCCTACTTC. The chain couples TRBV18 to TRBJ2-7; 11 bases line up with TRBD2. Looked up from germline, CDR1 is KGHSH and CDR2 is LQKENI. Trimming at V came to 6 bases and at J to 13 bases, leaving 14 bases not matched to a gene. The CDR3 contains 14 residues.

The rearrangement joins TRBV4-3 to TRBJ2-1; the match to TRBD2 covers 7 bases. The V and J ends lost 1 base and 9 bases, in that order; junction bases with no gene match: 6. The CDR3 loop spans 14 amino acids. CDR1 and CDR2 from the germline V gene are LGHNA and YSLEER. Here the CDR3 DNA reads TGCGCCAGCAGCCAAGGCCGGACTAGTATTGAGCAGTTCTTC. It encodes CASSQGRTSIEQFF.

V gene TRBV30 combines with J gene TRBJ2-7; no clear D. The CDR3 sequence is 19 residues long. The V end was cut by 0 bases, the J end by 1 base, with 25 bases between. The germline V gene has CDR1 GTSNPN and CDR2 SVGIG (reference sequence). The CDR3 loop is CAWSVPWGLLYTSSYEQYF. CDR3 DNA sequence: TGTGCCTGGAGTGTACCCTGGGGTTTACTATACACATCTTCCTACGAGCAGTACTTC.

The V call is TRBV6-2 or TRBV6-3, the J call TRBJ2-2; the match to TRBD2 covers 13 bases. The junction had 10 bases not matched to a gene; V was cut back by 6 bases and J by 6 bases. The germline V gene has CDR1 MNHEY and CDR2 SVGEGT. This CDR3 comprises 17 residues. The CDR3 is CASSPGLAGTGAGELFF. The CDR3 coding sequence is TGTGCCAGCAGCCCGGGACTAGCGGGAACGGGGGCCGGGGAGCTGTTTTTT.

The chain combines TRBV28 with TRBJ1-5; possibly TRBD1 for D (6 bases). V lost 7 bases and J 7 bases, leaving 17 bases between the germline ends. The CDR3 loop spans 14 amino acids. Germline V gene sequence: CDR1 MDHEN, CDR2 SYDVKM. As DNA, the CDR3 is TGTGCCAGCATCCAAGGGGGGGGCGGGCAGCCCCAGCATTTT. It translates to CASIQGGGGQPQHF.

As regards this clonotype: One end of the junction varies from germline; a read error may be responsible. The rearrangement joins TRBV10-3 to TRBJ2-7; D is undetermined. Germline values: CDR1 ENHRY, CDR2 SYGVKD. The CDR3 has 14 residues. The CDR3 nucleotides read TGTGCCATCAGTGAAACTGGCCGCTCCTCCGAGCAGTACTTC. Its protein product is CAISETGRSSEQYF.

The table lists this clonotype with many counts. The chain carries TRBV7-2 and TRBJ2-3; D gene unclear. This CDR3 contains 12 residues. Per germline, CDR1 SGHTA and CDR2 FQGNSA. V lost 1 base and J lost 9, with 8 bases in between. This CDR3 reads CASSLDRTTQYF. CDR3 bases: TGTGCCAGCAGCTTAGACAGAACAACGCAGTATTTT. Full variable domain (missing parts from reference TRBV7-2 and TRBJ2-3): GAGVSQSPSNKVTEKGKDVELRCDPISGHTALYWYRQSLGQGLEFLIYFQGNSAPDKSGLPSDRFSAERTGGSVSTLTIQRTQQEDSAVYLCASSLDRTTQYFGPGTRLTVL.

This clonotype has a count of ten or more. J is TRBJ2-7 and V is TRBV12-3 or TRBV12-4; D is ambiguous. V was cut by 6 bases and J by 6 bases, with 21 bases left in between. This CDR3 has 15 residues. CDR3 sequence reads: CASSPPWVERLEQYF. The CDR3 coding sequence is TGTGCCAGCAGCCCACCTTGGGTAGAACGTCTCGAGCAGTACTTC.

The CDR3 DNA is TGCAGCGTTACCCCCGGGATAGGTAGAGAGCAGTACTTC. It is translated as CSVTPGIGREQYF. V and J are TRBV29-1 and TRBJ2-7, with D perhaps matching TRBD2 (5 bases). The V and J ends lost 5 bases and 7 bases respectively, with 18 bases between them. This CDR3 comprises 13 residues. Germline V gene lookup returns CDR1 SQVTM and CDR2 ANQGSEA.

This chain uses TRBV20-1 with TRBJ2-7; D may be TRBD2 (6 bases). The CDR3 is made up of 14 amino acids. CDR1 is DFQATT and CDR2 is SNEGSKA in the germline V gene (reference sequence). Trimming left V 2 bases short and J 2 bases short, with 13 bases between. The CDR3 sequence is CSARTTRVAYEQYF. CDR3 sequence (DNA): TGCAGTGCTAGAACGACTAGGGTGGCCTACGAGCAGTACTTC.

The CDR3 region is CASSRDTQNTEAFF. For the CDR3, the DNA is TGTGCCAGCAGCCGGGACACACAGAACACTGAAGCTTTCTTT. The gene calls are TRBV25-1 and TRBJ1-1; D perhaps matches TRBD1 (6 bases). V lost 6 bases, J lost 1 base, and 12 bases lay in between. Per the germline V gene, CDR1 is MGHDK and CDR2 is SYGVNS. The CDR3 loop spans 14 amino acids. Full variable domain (remainder filled in from reference TRBV25-1 and TRBJ1-1): EADIYQTPRYLVIGTGKKITLECSQTMGHDKMYWYQQDPGMELHLIHYSYGVNSTEKGDLSSESTVSRIRTEHFPLTLESARPSHTSQYLCASSRDTQNTEAFFGQGTRLTVV.

J is TRBJ2-3 and V is TRBV28; D remains unclear. Trimming took off 7 bases at V and 2 bases at J, with 13 bases between the two ends. Germline lookup yields CDR1 MDHEN and CDR2 SYDVKM. The CDR3 length is 14 residues. CDR3 sequence: CASTLDEITDTQYF. The CDR3 bases are TGTGCCAGCACCCTGGACGAAATCACAGATACGCAGTATTTT. Full variable domain (rest looked up from reference TRBV28 and TRBJ2-3): DVKVTQSSRYLVKRTGEKVFLECVQDMDHENMFWYRQDPGLGLRLIYFSYDVKMKEKGDIPEGYSVSREKKERFSLILESASTNQTSMYLCASTLDEITDTQYFGPGTRLTVL.

This clonotype was recorded at least ten times. V and J are TRBV19 and TRBJ1-5, with a weak D call TRBD1 (6 bases). The V end was cut by 4 bases, the J end by 0 bases, with 19 bases between. The germline V gene has CDR1 LNHDA and CDR2 SQIVND (reference sequence). CDR3 length: 18 amino acids. The CDR3 nucleotides read TGTGCCAGTAGTAGTACGGGGAGGGGGGGAAATAGCAATCAGCCCCAGCATTTT. Translated, it gives CASSSTGRGGNSNQPQHF.

This clonotype was observed at least ten times. The chain is built from TRBV12-3 or TRBV12-4 and TRBJ1-5; no reliable D call. Trimming removed 6 bases from V and 4 bases from J, with 19 bases in between. CDR3 length equals 16 residues. The CDR3 loop reads CASSPRARGRNQPQHF. The CDR3 nucleotides read TGTGCCAGCAGCCCTAGGGCGCGCGGTAGAAATCAGCCCCAGCATTTT.

This chain links TRBV7-2 with TRBJ2-5, with TRBD2 identical over 9 bases. Trimming removed 3 bases from V and 3 bases from J; junction bases left unmatched: 5. Germline values: CDR1 SGHTA, CDR2 FQGNSA. The CDR3 has 15 amino acids. The CDR3 sequence: CASSFSSSGEETQYF. The CDR3 DNA reads TGTGCCAGCAGCTTTTCCTCTAGCGGGGAAGAGACCCAGTACTTC.

The V and J genes are TRBV27 and TRBJ2-5, with 14 bases matching TRBD2. V was clipped by 6 bases and J by 6 bases; unmatched bases: 3. Germline CDR1 reads MNHEY; CDR2 reads SMNVEV (reference sequence). This CDR3 comprises 14 residues. The CDR3 sequence: CASRGTSGGKTQYF. The CDR3 bases are TGTGCCAGCAGGGGGACTAGCGGGGGAAAGACCCAGTACTTC.

The CDR3 sequence: CASSPLPTSGGGNEQFF. The CDR3 nucleotides are TGTGCCAGCTCACCACTCCCCACTAGCGGCGGGGGGAATGAGCAGTTCTTC. This chain uses TRBV18 with TRBJ2-1; TRBD2 matches at 8 bases. The CDR3 runs 17 residues. Germline V gene data show CDR1 as KGHSH and CDR2 as LQKENI. V was clipped by 1 base and J by 7 bases; unmatched bases: 12.

There are a few counts of this clonotype. The J gene is TRBJ2-5, the V gene TRBV28, with D possibly called TRBD1 or TRBD2 (5 bases each). CDR1 MDHEN and CDR2 SYDVKM come from the germline V gene. The CDR3 has 15 amino acids. V lost 4 bases and J 3 bases, leaving 15 bases between the germline ends. In nucleotides, the CDR3 is TGTGCCAGCAGTTCAACCGGGACCACCAAAGAGACCCAGTACTTC. The encoded protein is CASSSTGTTKETQYF.

This clonotype has a handful of counts. This chain links TRBV28 with TRBJ2-3; D perhaps matches TRBD2 (6 bases). Germline lookup yields CDR1 MDHEN and CDR2 SYDVKM. The CDR3 is made up of 11 amino acids. Deletions cut 7 bases from V and 9 bases from J, with 11 bases between. The chain's CDR3 is CASTEGSTQYF. The CDR3 nucleotides are TGTGCCAGCACGGAGGGATCGACGCAGTATTTT.

The rearrangement uses TRBV5-1 and TRBJ2-2; 7 bases are a match to TRBD1. The trim removed 2 bases at V and 6 bases at J, leaving 1 base unmatched. CDR1 is SGHRS, CDR2 YFSETQ, per germline. This CDR3 spans 13 amino acids. The CDR3 loop is CASSFQGAGELFF. The CDR3 DNA follows: TGCGCCAGCAGCTTCCAGGGGGCCGGGGAGCTGTTTTTT.

This clonotype was picked up a small number of times. V and J are TRBV27 and TRBJ1-2; D perhaps matches TRBD1 (5 bases). V was shortened by 4 bases and J by 3 bases, with 12 bases between the two germline ends. The CDR3 extends over 14 amino acids. CDR1 and CDR2 (germline): MNHEY, SMNVEV (reference sequence). The CDR3 loop reads CASSSHAGDYGYTF. The CDR3 bases are TGTGCCAGCAGTTCCCACGCGGGGGACTATGGCTACACCTTC.

This clonotype appeared a single time. The chain joins TRBV20-1 to TRBJ1-1; tentative D call: TRBD1 (5 bases). Trimming cost V 0 bases and J 5 bases, with 16 bases left between them. Germline V lookup: CDR1 DFQATT, CDR2 SNEGSKA (reference sequence). CDR3 length equals 15 residues. CDR3: CSARDHGAGRTEAFF. The DNA for the CDR3 is TGCAGTGCTAGAGATCACGGGGCAGGCCGGACTGAAGCTTTCTTT.

This clonotype was counted ten times or more. The CDR3 nucleotides read TGTGCCAGCAGCTTTGGAGGGGGGACCTCCTACAATGAGCAGTTCTTC. Its protein is CASSFGGGTSYNEQFF. The rearrangement joins TRBV7-2 to TRBJ2-1; the D gene could be TRBD1 or TRBD2 (6 bases each). CDR1 is SGHTA and CDR2 is FQGNSA in the germline V gene. V dropped 3 bases and J dropped 0 bases, with 12 bases sitting between them. The CDR3 runs to 16 residues.

This clonotype was found a few times. The J gene is TRBJ1-1, the V gene TRBV6-8; D not resolved. This CDR3 is built from 15 residues. The germline gives CDR1 MNHGY, CDR2 SAAAGT. Trimming pared 2 bases from V and 0 bases from J, leaving 10 bases between. The CDR3 spells CASSYSLLMNTEAFF. The CDR3 region has the DNA TGTGCCAGCAGTTACAGCCTACTCATGAACACTGAAGCTTTCTTT.

This clonotype was seen many times. J is TRBJ2-7 and V is TRBV7-2; 12 bases are shared with TRBD2. Per germline, CDR1 SGHTA and CDR2 FQGNSA. V lost 5 bases and J lost 4; bases outside the gene matches: 15. This CDR3 contains 18 residues. The CDR3 protein is CASSPPGGLAGGPYEQYF. The CDR3 DNA is TGTGCCAGCAGCCCCCCGGGTGGGCTAGCGGGAGGGCCGTACGAGCAGTACTTC.

The chain links TRBV28 to TRBJ1-4, with D hard to call. Germline CDR1 MDHEN, CDR2 SYDVKM. The CDR3 covers 13 residues. V was clipped by 6 bases and J by 12 bases, with 17 bases between them. In DNA form, the CDR3 reads TGTGCCAGCAGCCTTATCGGCGCTTTTGAACTGTTTTTT. Its translation: CASSLIGAFELFF.

CDR3: CSARAWSGGSTEAFF. CDR3 sequence (DNA): TGCAGTGCTAGAGCATGGTCTGGGGGAAGCACTGAAGCTTTCTTT. The rearrangement uses TRBV20-1 and TRBJ1-1; D perhaps matches TRBD1 (5 bases). The germline CDR1 and CDR2 sequences are DFQATT and SNEGSKA (reference sequence). The CDR3 is 15 residues long. Trimming pared 1 base from V and 4 bases from J, leaving 16 bases between.

This clonotype was found many times. V usage is TRBV28 and J usage is TRBJ2-7, with TRBD2 matching over 7 bases. This CDR3 is 13 amino acids long. Germline CDR1 and CDR2: MDHEN and SYDVKM. V lost 8 bases, J lost 2 bases, and 6 bases stayed unmatched. CDR3 sequence: CASRSGGPYEQYF. The CDR3 nucleotides read TGTGCCAGCCGCTCGGGGGGTCCCTACGAGCAGTACTTC. Full variable domain (rest looked up from reference TRBV28 and TRBJ2-7): DVKVTQSSRYLVKRTGEKVFLECVQDMDHENMFWYRQDPGLGLRLIYFSYDVKMKEKGDIPEGYSVSREKKERFSLILESASTNQTSMYLCASRSGGPYEQYFGPGTRLTVT.

V usage is TRBV12-3 or TRBV12-4 and J usage is TRBJ2-3; the match to TRBD2 covers 8 bases. The CDR3 is 17 residues long. V lost 5 bases to trimming and J lost 0 bases; unmatched junction nucleotides: 10. CDR3 residues: CASSPKGSGSSTDTQYF. The CDR3 DNA sequence: TGTGCCAGCAGTCCAAAAGGCAGCGGGAGTAGCACAGATACGCAGTATTTT.